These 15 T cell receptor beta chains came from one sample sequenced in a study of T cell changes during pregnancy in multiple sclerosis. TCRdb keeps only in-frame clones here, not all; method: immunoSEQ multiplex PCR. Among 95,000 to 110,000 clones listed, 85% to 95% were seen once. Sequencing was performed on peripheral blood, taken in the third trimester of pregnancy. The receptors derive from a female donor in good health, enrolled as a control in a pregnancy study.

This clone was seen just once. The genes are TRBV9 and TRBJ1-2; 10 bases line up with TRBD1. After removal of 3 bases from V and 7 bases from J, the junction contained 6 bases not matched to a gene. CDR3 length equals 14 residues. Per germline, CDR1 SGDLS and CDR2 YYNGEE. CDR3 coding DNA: TGTGCCAGCAGCGCTCGACAGGGGGCTGGTGGCTACACCTTC. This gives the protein CASSARQGAGGYTF. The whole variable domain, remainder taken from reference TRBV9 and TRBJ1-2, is DSGVTQTPKHLITATGQRVTLRCSPRSGDLSVYWYQQSLDQGLQFLIQYYNGEERAKGNILERFSAQQFPDLHSELNLSSLELGDSALYFCASSARQGAGGYTFGSGTRLTVV.

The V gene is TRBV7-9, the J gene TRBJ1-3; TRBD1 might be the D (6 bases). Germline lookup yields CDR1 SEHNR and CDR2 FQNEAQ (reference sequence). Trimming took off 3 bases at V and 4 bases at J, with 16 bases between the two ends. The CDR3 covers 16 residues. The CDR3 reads CASSFLGGVQGNTIYF. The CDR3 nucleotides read TGTGCCAGCAGCTTCCTTGGGGGCGTCCAAGGAAACACCATATATTTT.

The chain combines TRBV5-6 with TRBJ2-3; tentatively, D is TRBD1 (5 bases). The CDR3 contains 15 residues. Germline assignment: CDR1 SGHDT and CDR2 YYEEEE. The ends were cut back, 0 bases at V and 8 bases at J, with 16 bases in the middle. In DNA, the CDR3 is TGTGCCAGCAGCTTGGATGCAGGGTGGTTTGGTACGCAGTATTTT. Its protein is CASSLDAGWFGTQYF.

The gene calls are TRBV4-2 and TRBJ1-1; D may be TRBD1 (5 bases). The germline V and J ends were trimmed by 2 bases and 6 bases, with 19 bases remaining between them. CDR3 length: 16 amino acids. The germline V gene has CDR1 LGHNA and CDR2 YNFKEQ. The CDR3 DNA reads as TGTGCCAGCAGCCAATCCCGTGACAGCCAACACTCTGAAGCTTTCTTT. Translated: CASSQSRDSQHSEAFF.

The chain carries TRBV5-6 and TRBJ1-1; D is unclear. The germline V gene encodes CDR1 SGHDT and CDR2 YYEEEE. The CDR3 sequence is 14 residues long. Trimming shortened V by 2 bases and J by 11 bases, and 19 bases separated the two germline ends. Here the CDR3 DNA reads TGTGCCAGCAGCTTTCCACTAGGTCTTGAGGCTGCTTTCTTT. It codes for CASSFPLGLEAAFF.

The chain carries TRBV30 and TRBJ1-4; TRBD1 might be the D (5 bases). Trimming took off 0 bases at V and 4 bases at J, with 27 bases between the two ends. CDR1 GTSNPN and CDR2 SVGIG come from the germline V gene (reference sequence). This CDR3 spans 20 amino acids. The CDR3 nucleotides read TGTGCCTGGAGTGTACTCCGGACAAGGGGTTCCCTTAAGGGTAATGAAAAACTGTTTTTT. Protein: CAWSVLRTRGSLKGNEKLFF.

CDR3 loop: CSVGQRLNTEAFF. DNA of the CDR3: TGCAGCGTTGGACAGAGACTGAACACTGAAGCTTTCTTT. V and J are TRBV29-1 and TRBJ1-1, with a possible D match to TRBD1 (5 bases). The CDR3 runs 13 residues. Germline V gene sequence: CDR1 SQVTM, CDR2 ANQGSEA. Deletions cut 4 bases from V and 0 bases from J, with 9 bases between.

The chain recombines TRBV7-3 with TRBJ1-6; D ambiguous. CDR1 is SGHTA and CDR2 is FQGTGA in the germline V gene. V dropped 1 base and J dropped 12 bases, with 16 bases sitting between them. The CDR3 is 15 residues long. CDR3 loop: CASSLMGGYYGPLHF. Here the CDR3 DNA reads TGTGCCAGCAGCTTAATGGGCGGGTATTATGGACCCCTCCACTTT. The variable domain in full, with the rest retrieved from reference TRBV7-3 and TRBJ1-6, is GAGVSQTPSNKVTEKGKYVELRCDPISGHTALYWYRQSLGQGPEFLIYFQGTGAADDSGLPNDRFFAVRPEGSVSTLKIQRTERGDSAVYLCASSLMGGYYGPLHFGNGTRLTVT.

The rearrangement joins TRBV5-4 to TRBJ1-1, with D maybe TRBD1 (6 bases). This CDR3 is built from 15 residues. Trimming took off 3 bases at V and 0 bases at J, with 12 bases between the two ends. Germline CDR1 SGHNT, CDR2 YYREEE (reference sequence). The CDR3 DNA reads TGTGCCAGCAGCTCGCCCAGGGGCTTGAACACTGAAGCTTTCTTT. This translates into CASSSPRGLNTEAFF.

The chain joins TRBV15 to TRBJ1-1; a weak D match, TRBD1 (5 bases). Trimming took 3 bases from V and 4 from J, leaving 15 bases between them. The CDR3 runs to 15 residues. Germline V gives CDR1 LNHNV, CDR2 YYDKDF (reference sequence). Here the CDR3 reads CATSSEPGVGTEAFF. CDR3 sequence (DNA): TGTGCCACCAGCAGCGAGCCGGGGGTGGGCACTGAAGCTTTCTTT.

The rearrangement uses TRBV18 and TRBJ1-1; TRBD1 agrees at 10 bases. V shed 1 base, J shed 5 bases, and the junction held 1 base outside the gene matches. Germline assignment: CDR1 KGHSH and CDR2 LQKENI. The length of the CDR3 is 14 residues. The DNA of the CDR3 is TGTGCCAGCTCACCACGGACAGGGGGGACTGAAGCTTTCTTT. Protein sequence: CASSPRTGGTEAFF.

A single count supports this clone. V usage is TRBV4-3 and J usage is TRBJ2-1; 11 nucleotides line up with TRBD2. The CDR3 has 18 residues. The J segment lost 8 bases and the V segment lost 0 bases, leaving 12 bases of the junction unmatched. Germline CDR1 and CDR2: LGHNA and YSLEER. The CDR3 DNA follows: TGCGCCAGCAGCCAAGATCGGGCCGGGACTAGCGGCCTAGATGAGCAGTTCTTC. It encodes CASSQDRAGTSGLDEQFF.

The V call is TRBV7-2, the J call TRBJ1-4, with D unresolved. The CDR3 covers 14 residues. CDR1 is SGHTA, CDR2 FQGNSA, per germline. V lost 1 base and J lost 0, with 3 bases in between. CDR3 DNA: TGTGCCAGCAGCTTAGGAGCAACTAATGAAAAACTGTTTTTT. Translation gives CASSLGATNEKLFF.

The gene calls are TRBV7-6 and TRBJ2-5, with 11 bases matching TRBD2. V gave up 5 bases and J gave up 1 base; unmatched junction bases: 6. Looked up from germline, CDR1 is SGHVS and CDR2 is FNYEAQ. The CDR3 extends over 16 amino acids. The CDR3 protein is CASSRSGGAPQETQYF. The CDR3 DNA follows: TGTGCCAGCAGCCGTAGCGGGGGGGCACCCCAAGAGACCCAGTACTTC.

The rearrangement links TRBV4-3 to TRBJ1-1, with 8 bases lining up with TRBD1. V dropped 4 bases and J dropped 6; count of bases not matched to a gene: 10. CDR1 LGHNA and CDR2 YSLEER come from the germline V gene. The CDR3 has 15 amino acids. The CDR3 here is CASSRSTGGGSEAFF. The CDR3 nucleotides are TGCGCCAGCAGCCGCTCCACAGGGGGAGGATCTGAAGCTTTCTTT.